This TCR beta chain was documented in a study of T cells in tumors after PD-1 blockade (dated by TCRdb to about 2019). General notes on the study: Patients were excluded if they had prior checkpoint blockade, use of systemic immunosuppressants, or recent radiotherapy or other anti-cancer therapy within 4 weeks. Treatment consisted of either cemiplimab 350 mg every 2 weeks or pembrolizumab 200 mg every 3 weeks. A subset of patients also received ongoing daily vismodegib 150 mg during anti-PD-1 treatment. On average, peripheral blood samples had 113,528 TCR templates (range roughly 22,000-260,000) and 36,536 unique clonotypes. The study performed paired single-cell RNA and TCR sequencing on site-matched tumors from BCC or SCC patients before and after anti-PD-1 therapy. Bulk TCR sequencing was performed on around eleven peripheral blood samples from 4 or 5 patients to compare blood and tumor clonotypes. RECIST version 1.1 was used to evaluate clinical response. Study-level results and caveats: Roughly 41% of the TCR clonotypes from tumors also showed up in blood, and some novel exhausted tumor clones were present in pre-treatment blood, which suggests peripheral recruitment. Where the novel T cell clones came from was not identified, and possible sources could include lymphoid organs or rare unexpanded clones inside the tumor or in the tumor periphery.

Concerning this clone itself: The antigen it binds to is not known. Base qualities are not at hand, and no much larger clone is one base apart.

What the time point label conveys for this sample: after anti-PD-1 therapy. Genomic DNA extracted from tumor biopsies or peripheral blood was used for bulk TCRbeta sequencing, with input ranging from about 600 ng to 6,500 ng. Every patient had histologically proven advanced or metastatic basal or squamous cell carcinoma and was a poor candidate for surgical resection. Of the roughly eleven patients in the basal cell carcinoma cohort, eight or nine underwent bulk tumor TCR sequencing. Deep TCRbeta sequencing was performed with the immunoSEQ platform. In the source study's methods: Only productive rearrangements were exported from the immunoSEQ Analyzer for further analysis. T cell phenotypes were assigned to bulk TCRbeta clonotypes by matching to single-cell RNA+TCR-seq clones sharing the same TCRbeta sequence. Using bulk TCR sequencing data, clone enrichment in tumor was calculated by dividing a clone's tumor frequency by the same clone's PBMC frequency. TCRs were grouped by GLIPH into specificity groups, defined as clusters of distinct TCRs likely recognizing common antigens via shared CDR3 motifs. The table comes from immuneACCESS by way of TCRdb, which keeps in-frame sequences with V and J called. Part of the clones is missing from these tables; in studies checked, under half for an unresolved V gene and the rest for unknown reasons. V, J and clone size are taken as reported in that table, and D and trimming were inferred from the DNA itself. Here the sample has tens of thousands of clones; around 72% occur a single time. Jointly, the top ten make up around 40% of the sample.

Sequenced here: PBMCs, sampled after anti-PD-1 treatment. The origin of this receptor is a human donor with basal cell carcinoma.

This receptor carries the CDR3 CASRTLYGYTF. The bases read TGTGCCAGCAGGACGCTCTATGGCTACACCTTC. This chain is built from TRBV6-1 and TRBJ1-2; the D gene cannot be named for sure. CDR3 length: 11 amino acids, cysteine to phenylalanine. Solely the CDR3 DNA is kept, with 33 bases framed from the first base. The germline V gene supplies CDR1 MNHNS and CDR2 SASEGT. V is pared back by 6 bases and J by 4 bases, with 6 bases lying between the germline termini.